This is a list of T cell receptor beta chains from one sample in a study of CD4 T cells in relation to SARS-CoV-2 and coronaviruses. Measured with immunoSEQ multiplex PCR; TCRdb has only the in-frame clones, and not every one. This table has roughly 60,000 clones, approximately 94% appearing once. Specimen: naive CD4+ T cells from PBMCs. The receptors stem from a human donor in good health. The CDR3 runs from the conserved cysteine through the conserved F or W. D genes are given only for firm matches. Rows may omit the clone size; those that give it use once, few, many or a size class.

abundance	v_gene	j_gene	d_gene	CDR3aa	CDR3nt
once	TRBV18	TRBJ1-5	.	CASSRGSDQPQHF	TGTGCCAGCTCACGGGGTAGTGATCAGCCCCAGCATTTT
.	TRBV7-9	TRBJ2-5	TRBD1	CASSRIQGFKETQYF	TGTGCCAGCAGCAGGATACAGGGGTTTAAAGAGACCCAGTACTTC
.	TRBV18	TRBJ2-2	TRBD1	CASSPRQGAIANTGELFF	TGTGCCAGCTCACCGAGGCAGGGGGCCATCGCGAACACCGGGGAGCTGTTTTTT
.	TRBV7-3	TRBJ2-3	.	CASSLTSTRGTDTQYF	TGTGCCAGCAGCTTAACTAGCACCCGTGGCACAGATACGCAGTATTTT
.	TRBV24-1	TRBJ2-1	TRBD2	CATSDPSSGRLNEQFF	TGTGCCACCAGTGATCCATCCTCCGGGAGGCTCAATGAGCAGTTCTTC
.	TRBV5-8	TRBJ2-1	TRBD1	CASLEVWTGGGESPNEQFF	TGTGCCAGCCTGGAGGTCTGGACAGGGGGAGGTGAAAGCCCCAATGAGCAGTTCTTC
.	TRBV18	TRBJ1-6	.	CASSQASPSNNSPLHF	TGTGCCAGCTCACAAGCAAGCCCGAGCAATAATTCACCCCTCCACTTT
.	TRBV21-1	TRBJ1-5	.	CASSKYRQPQHF	TGTGCCAGCAGCAAATACCGGCAGCCCCAGCATTTT
.	TRBV30	TRBJ2-7	.	CAWSEKPYEQYF	TGTGCCTGGAGCGAGAAACCCTACGAGCAGTACTTC
few	TRBV2	TRBJ2-2	.	CASSVAVGELFF	TGTGCCAGCAGTGTAGCGGTCGGGGAGCTGTTTTTT
.	TRBV5-8	TRBJ2-7	TRBD1	CASWTGEGYEQYF	TGTGCCAGCTGGACAGGGGAGGGCTACGAGCAGTACTTC
.	TRBV27	TRBJ2-3	.	CASSSRGANPSTDTQYF	TGTGCCAGCAGTTCCCGGGGCGCAAATCCCTCCACAGATACGCAGTATTTT
.	TRBV6-5	TRBJ2-7	TRBD1	CASSVAGQGIYEQYF	TGTGCCAGCTCGGTGGCAGGACAGGGAATCTACGAGCAGTACTTC
.	TRBV6-1	TRBJ2-7	TRBD2	CASSEQVAGPYEQYF	TGTGCCAGCAGTGAACAGGTAGCGGGTCCCTACGAGCAGTACTTC
.	TRBV4-1	TRBJ2-3	.	CASSQEVGGRITDTQYF	TGCGCCAGCAGCCAAGAGGTGGGGGGCCGGATCACAGATACGCAGTATTTT
.	TRBV3-1/TRBV3-2	TRBJ1-1	.	CASSMELNTEAFF	TGTGCCAGCAGCATGGAATTGAACACTGAAGCTTTCTTT
.	TRBV18	TRBJ1-1	.	CASSPPGTGTMNTEAFF	TGTGCCAGCTCACCACCTGGGACGGGGACGATGAACACTGAAGCTTTCTTT
.	TRBV7-2	TRBJ1-3	TRBD1	CASSFRGQGADTIYF	TGTGCCAGCAGCTTTAGGGGACAGGGGGCGGACACCATATATTTT
.	TRBV19	TRBJ1-1	TRBD1	CASSIRDRGRAEAFF	TGTGCCAGTAGTATACGGGACAGGGGGCGGGCGGAAGCTTTCTTT
.	TRBV4-2	TRBJ2-3	TRBD2	CASSQDEASGGSRDTQYF	TGTGCCAGCAGCCAAGATGAGGCTAGCGGAGGCTCCCGGGATACGCAGTATTTT
.	TRBV3-1/TRBV3-2	TRBJ2-1	.	CASSQDLGGQNEQFF	TGTGCCAGCAGCCAAGATCTAGGGGGGCAAAATGAGCAGTTCTTC
.	TRBV2	TRBJ2-7	.	CASKSDSTYEQYF	TGTGCCAGCAAATCTGACAGTACCTACGAGCAGTACTTC
.	TRBV19	TRBJ2-2	.	CASSTDWNTGELFF	TGTGCCAGTAGTACTGATTGGAACACCGGGGAGCTGTTTTTT
.	TRBV3-1/TRBV3-2	TRBJ2-1	TRBD2	CASSNGGREGRYNEQFF	TGTGCCAGCAGCAATGGGGGGCGGGAGGGCCGCTACAATGAGCAGTTCTTC
.	TRBV7-3	TRBJ2-6	.	CASSFKSSGANVLTF	TGTGCCAGCAGCTTTAAGAGCTCTGGGGCCAACGTCCTGACTTTC
.	TRBV18	TRBJ2-3	.	CASSRQGGLSTDTQYF	TGTGCCAGCTCACGCCAGGGGGGCCTAAGCACAGATACGCAGTATTTT
.	TRBV4-1	TRBJ2-3	TRBD1	CASSALVPGQGSAYTDTQYF	TGCGCCAGCAGCGCTCTAGTCCCGGGACAGGGCTCAGCCTACACAGATACGCAGTATTTT
.	TRBV11-2	TRBJ2-1	TRBD2	CASSTLAGAQNEQFF	TGTGCCAGCAGCACCCTAGCGGGAGCTCAAAATGAGCAGTTCTTC
once	TRBV5-1	TRBJ1-1	.	CASSFRGNTEAFF	TGCGCCAGCAGCTTCAGGGGTAACACTGAAGCTTTCTTT
.	TRBV18	TRBJ2-4	.	CASSPVQIAKNIQYF	TGTGCCAGCTCACCGGTACAGATAGCCAAAAACATTCAGTACTTC
.	TRBV7-2	TRBJ2-3	TRBD2	CASSLTSGRAGADTQYF	TGTGCCAGCAGCTTAACTAGCGGGAGGGCCGGCGCAGATACGCAGTATTTT
.	TRBV19	TRBJ1-2	.	CASSMWGPHYGYTF	TGTGCCAGTAGTATGTGGGGACCCCACTATGGCTACACCTTC
.	TRBV18	TRBJ1-3	.	CASSPPTIYSGNTIYF	TGTGCCAGCTCACCACCGACAATTTACTCTGGAAACACCATATATTTT
.	TRBV27	TRBJ2-5	.	CASQEGGAGKETQYF	TGTGCCAGCCAAGAGGGGGGGGCTGGAAAGGAGACCCAGTACTTC
.	TRBV5-1	TRBJ2-1	TRBD2	CASSLEGLAGYNEQFF	TGCGCCAGCAGCTTGGAGGGACTAGCGGGGTACAATGAGCAGTTCTTC
.	TRBV6-5	TRBJ2-7	TRBD2	CASRSGTSGSYEQYF	TGTGCCAGCAGGTCCGGGACTAGCGGATCCTACGAGCAGTACTTC
.	TRBV5-1	TRBJ2-6	.	CASSLGSSGANVLTF	TGCGCCAGCAGCTTGGGTTCCTCTGGGGCCAACGTCCTGACTTTC
.	TRBV28	TRBJ1-1	TRBD1	CASSLRGPRAFF	TGTGCCAGCAGTTTAAGGGGGCCTAGGGCTTTCTTT
few	TRBV27	TRBJ2-1	.	CASSQTGVSVYNEQFF	TGTGCCAGCAGTCAAACAGGCGTATCGGTTTACAATGAGCAGTTCTTC
.	TRBV10-1	TRBJ2-3	TRBD1	CASSEIAGTGGRDTQYF	TGCGCCAGCAGTGAGATCGCCGGGACAGGGGGAAGAGATACGCAGTATTTT
.	TRBV28	TRBJ2-1	TRBD2	CASSFLGAWASGSYNEQFF	TGTGCCAGCAGTTTTCTCGGAGCTTGGGCTAGCGGTTCCTACAATGAGCAGTTCTTC
.	TRBV27	TRBJ2-7	.	CASSLFASSYEQYF	TGTGCCAGCAGTTTATTCGCTAGCTCCTACGAGCAGTACTTC
once	TRBV9	TRBJ2-7	.	CASSVQTTGEQYF	TGTGCCAGCAGCGTGCAAACTACCGGGGAGCAGTACTTC
.	TRBV9	TRBJ2-1	TRBD2	CASSEGTSGSAGHNEQFF	TGTGCCAGCAGCGAAGGGACTAGCGGGAGTGCGGGGCACAATGAGCAGTTCTTC
.	TRBV6-4	TRBJ2-7	.	CATRVERNEQYF	TGTGCCACTAGGGTCGAAAGAAACGAGCAGTACTTC
.	TRBV15	TRBJ2-3	.	CATSRDGGAGTQYF	TGTGCCACCAGCAGAGATGGGGGAGCAGGTACGCAGTATTTT